The 8 T cell receptor beta chains below all came from one sample that was sequenced in a study of cytomegalovirus exposure and HLA in healthy donors. PCR amplification relied on 60 Vbeta primers (plus 13 Jbeta primers). Assay: immunoSEQ multiplex PCR; the TCRdb copy retains only in-frame clones and omits some. The repertoire holds some 120,000 clones, with about 83% as singletons. Sequences were obtained from PBMCs. The receptor source for this set is a young man in good health and CMV-seronegative.

This rearrangement joins TRBV9 to TRBJ1-6; 9 positions match TRBD1. The V gene's germline CDR1 is SGDLS and CDR2 YYNGEE. There are 17 residues in the CDR3. Losses at the gene ends were 4 bases for V and 7 bases for J; bases not matched to a gene: 12. The CDR3 sequence: CASSTGAGTGQNSPLHF. The CDR3 DNA reads TGTGCCAGCAGCACTGGGGCGGGGACAGGGCAGAATTCACCCCTCCACTTT.

V usage is TRBV10-3 and J usage is TRBJ1-1; perhaps TRBD1 as D (5 bases). Germline CDR1 ENHRY, CDR2 SYGVKD. V was cut by 7 bases and J by 0 bases, with 9 bases left in between. The CDR3 consists of 13 residues. DNA of the CDR3: TGTGCCATCAAACAGGACATGAACACTGAAGCTTTCTTT. Its protein product is CAIKQDMNTEAFF.

This chain joins TRBV7-9 and TRBJ2-5, with a tentative D call TRBD2 (6 bases). The CDR3 covers 15 residues. The ends were cut back, 0 bases at V and 5 bases at J, with 13 bases in the middle. The germline V gene encodes CDR1 SEHNR and CDR2 FQNEAQ (reference sequence). Here the CDR3 reads CASSLAQGGGETQYF. CDR3 sequence (DNA): TGTGCCAGCAGCTTAGCGCAGGGAGGAGGGGAGACCCAGTACTTC.

This chain joins TRBV5-1 and TRBJ1-1, with 7 bases matching TRBD1. Per germline, CDR1 SGHRS and CDR2 YFSETQ. The V gene end was trimmed by 4 bases and the J gene end by 1 base; junction bases not matched to a gene: 4. This CDR3 region has 14 residues. DNA for the CDR3: TGCGCCAGCAGCCGGGACAGAGCGAACACTGAAGCTTTCTTT. Residues: CASSRDRANTEAFF. Full variable domain (remainder filled in from reference TRBV5-1 and TRBJ1-1): KAGVTQTPRYLIKTRGQQVTLSCSPISGHRSVSWYQQTPGQGLQFLFEYFSETQRNKGNFPGRFSGRQFSNSRSEMNVSTLELGDSALYLCASSRDRANTEAFFGQGTRLTVV.

This chain uses TRBV5-1 with TRBJ2-6; weak D call: TRBD2 (6 bases). V was trimmed by 3 bases and J by 7 bases, leaving 20 bases between them. CDR1 SGHRS and CDR2 YFSETQ come from the germline V gene. The CDR3 covers 17 residues. CDR3 in DNA: TGCGCCAGCAGCTCCCGGGGCCGGGGGTTATTTGCCAACGTCCTGACTTTC. Translating gives CASSSRGRGLFANVLTF.

The sample holds one count of this clone. The V and J genes are TRBV19 and TRBJ2-7; D possibly corresponds to TRBD2 (5 bases). Germline CDR1 is LNHDA and CDR2 is SQIVND (reference sequence). Trimming removed 3 bases from V and 4 bases from J, with 10 bases in between. This CDR3 is built from 13 residues. The DNA of the CDR3 is TGTGCCAGTAGTATGGGAGTTGGTTACGAGCAGTACTTC. It specifies CASSMGVGYEQYF.

The chain recombines TRBV5-1 with TRBJ2-7, with 7 bases fitting TRBD1. Germline V gene data show CDR1 as SGHRS and CDR2 as YFSETQ. Trimming cost V 4 bases and J 0 bases; bases outside gene matches: 4. This CDR3 is built from 14 residues. Here the CDR3 DNA reads TGCGCCAGCAGCGTTGGGACAGACTCCTACGAGCAGTACTTC. It is translated as CASSVGTDSYEQYF.

This clone was picked up a small number of times. The CDR3 DNA reads as TGCAGAGCAGGGGGCGCGACTGAAGCTTTCTTT. This translates into CRAGGATEAFF. The chain carries TRBV20-1 and TRBJ1-1; 8 bases line up with TRBD1. Germline V lookup: CDR1 DFQATT, CDR2 SNEGSKA (reference sequence). This CDR3 is built from 11 residues.